The 27 T cell receptor beta chains below were found in one sample sequenced in a study of cytomegalovirus exposure and HLA in healthy donors. In the PCR, 60 Vbeta and 13 Jbeta primers were used. Libraries were prepared by immunoSEQ multiplex PCR; TCRdb keeps only in-frame clonotypes and omits some of them. The table lists some 190,000 clones, over 70% of them singletons. Sequencing was done on a sample of PBMCs. The receptors were gathered from a man aged 35-49 years in good health and CMV-seropositive.

This clone came up once. The chain employs TRBV6-5 and TRBJ2-7; TRBD1 might be the D (7 bases). V was pared by 6 bases and J by 2 bases, with 14 bases between. Germline V lookup: CDR1 MNHEY, CDR2 SVGAGI. The length of the CDR3 is 14 residues. The CDR3 loop is CASSRGTATYEQYF. The DNA of the CDR3 is TGTGCCAGCAGCCGCGGGACAGCCACCTACGAGCAGTACTTC.

V is TRBV5-6 and J is TRBJ1-4; D might be TRBD1 (5 bases). This CDR3 comprises 14 residues. V shed 1 base and J shed 6 bases, with 10 bases lying between them. Germline loops: CDR1 SGHDT, CDR2 YYEEEE. CDR3 in amino acids: CASSLWGRDEKLFF. In DNA, the CDR3 is TGTGCCAGCAGCTTGTGGGGGAGGGATGAAAAACTGTTTTTT.

The count of this clone is one. The chain uses TRBV7-2 and TRBJ2-3; 8 bases align to TRBD1. After removal of 5 bases from V and 6 bases from J, the junction contained 4 bases not matched to a gene. Germline V gene data show CDR1 as SGHTA and CDR2 as FQGNSA. The CDR3 totals 13 residues. CDR3 loop: CASSNDRGDTQYF. The CDR3 DNA sequence: TGTGCCAGCAGCAACGACAGGGGCGATACGCAGTATTTT.

The chain uses TRBV11-1 and TRBJ2-7; D unclear. Germline V gene data show CDR1 as SGHAT and CDR2 as FQDESV (reference sequence). V lost 2 bases and J lost 5, with 13 bases in between. CDR3 length: 14 residues. As DNA, the CDR3 is TGTGCCAGCAGCTTACACTCGCTCACCGACGAGCAGTACTTC. As protein: CASSLHSLTDEQYF. The variable domain in full, completed from reference TRBV11-1 and TRBJ2-7, reads EAEVAQSPRYKITEKSQAVAFWCDPISGHATLYWYRQILGQGPELLVQFQDESVVDDSQLPKDRFSAERLKGVDSTLKIQPAELGDSAMYLCASSLHSLTDEQYFGPGTRLTVT.

The chain is built from TRBV18 and TRBJ2-7; tentative D call: TRBD1 (6 bases). Germline V gene sequence: CDR1 KGHSH, CDR2 LQKENI. Trimming stripped 2 bases from V and 6 bases from J, with 17 bases between. CDR3 length: 15 residues. This CDR3 reads CASSPSGTPQAEQYF. The CDR3, as DNA: TGTGCCAGCTCACCATCCGGGACACCCCAGGCCGAGCAGTACTTC. Variable domain in full (rest from reference TRBV18 and TRBJ2-7): NAGVMQNPRHLVRRRGQEARLRCSPMKGHSHVYWYRQLPEEGLKFMVYLQKENIIDESGMPKERFSAEFPKEGPSILRIQQVVRGDSAAYFCASSPSGTPQAEQYFGPGTRLTVT.

Note on this clone: Its ends do not fully match the called genes, so a read error is possible. The chain links TRBV15 to TRBJ2-6; TRBD1 might be the D (6 bases). This CDR3 comprises 17 residues. Germline loops: CDR1 LNHNV, CDR2 YYDKDF (reference sequence). Written as DNA, the CDR3 is TGTGCCACCAGCAGGGACAGAAAACTCACTGGGGCCAACGGCCTGACTTTC. This gives the protein CATSRDRKLTGANGLTF.

The rearrangement uses TRBV11-2 and TRBJ1-1, with D perhaps TRBD1 (5 bases). This CDR3 has 13 amino acids. The V gene's germline CDR1 is SGHAT and CDR2 FQNNGV. The ends were cut back, 6 bases at V and 8 bases at J, with 16 bases in the middle. The CDR3 reads CASRTAGVGEAFF. The CDR3 coding sequence is TGTGCCAGCAGGACCGCGGGGGTTGGAGAAGCTTTCTTT.

The chain is built from TRBV9 and TRBJ2-1, with 7 bases aligning to TRBD2. The CDR3 extends over 14 amino acids. Germline V gene lookup returns CDR1 SGDLS and CDR2 YYNGEE. V lost 3 bases and J lost 6; bases outside the gene matches: 6. The CDR3 sequence is CASSAAGLGNEQFF. The CDR3 nucleotides are TGTGCCAGCAGCGCAGCGGGATTAGGCAATGAGCAGTTCTTC.

This clone has more than one count but fewer than ten. This rearrangement joins TRBV4-2 to TRBJ2-6; TRBD2 is a possible D gene (5 bases). CDR1 is LGHNA and CDR2 is YNFKEQ in the germline V gene. This CDR3 comprises 19 residues. V dropped 4 bases and J dropped 1 base, with 20 bases sitting between them. The CDR3 here is CASSRTPPGMGSGANVLTF. Written as DNA, the CDR3 is TGTGCCAGCAGCCGAACTCCTCCGGGGATGGGGTCTGGGGCCAACGTCCTGACTTTC.

In this sample, this clone turned up once. The CDR3 reads CASTEEGTGSYEQYF. The CDR3 nucleotides read TGCGCCAGCACCGAGGAGGGGACAGGGTCCTACGAGCAGTACTTC. The chain recombines TRBV10-1 with TRBJ2-5, with 9 positions matching TRBD1. The J call may be wrong; the DNA end is better matched by TRBJ2-7. This CDR3 spans 15 amino acids. Looked up from germline, CDR1 is WNHNN and CDR2 is SYGVQD (reference sequence).

About this clone: Additional DNA sequences in this sample encode the identical CDR3. CDR3 loop: CASSFRRTSGRRQETQYF. The CDR3 DNA reads TGTGCCAGCAGTTTTAGAAGGACTAGCGGGCGGCGGCAAGAGACCCAGTACTTC. V gene TRBV27 combines with J gene TRBJ2-5; TRBD2 aligns across 11 bases. This CDR3 contains 18 residues. In germline, CDR1 is MNHEY, CDR2 SMNVEV (reference sequence). J was trimmed by 2 bases and V by 3 bases; bases with no gene match: 11.

The V and J genes are TRBV7-8 and TRBJ2-7; 9 bases match TRBD1. This CDR3 is 15 amino acids long. Germline CDR1 is SGHVS and CDR2 is FQNEAQ. V shed 4 bases and J 3 bases; nucleotides not matched to a gene: 7. This CDR3 is CASSSGQGDFYEQYF. DNA for the CDR3: TGTGCCAGCAGCTCGGGACAGGGTGACTTCTACGAGCAGTACTTC.

The chain recombines TRBV6-6 with TRBJ2-7; D is uncertain. Germline V CDR1 and CDR2: MNHNY, SVGAGI (reference sequence). This CDR3 is 13 amino acids long. Trimming left V 0 bases short and J 2 bases short, with 5 bases between. The CDR3 spells CASSYSPAYEQYF. In nucleotides, the CDR3 is TGTGCCAGCAGTTACTCACCGGCCTACGAGCAGTACTTC.

The genes are TRBV6-6 and TRBJ2-4; D is perhaps TRBD2 (6 bases). V was shortened by 10 bases and J by 2 bases, with 21 bases between the two germline ends. The CDR3 sequence is 16 residues long. From germline, CDR1 is MNHNY and CDR2 SVGAGI (reference sequence). The CDR3 here is CATLRGTRQTKNIQYF. The CDR3 DNA follows: TGTGCCACCTTGCGGGGAACGAGGCAAACCAAAAACATTCAGTACTTC.

This clone was picked up one time. The genes are TRBV28 and TRBJ1-2; D not resolved. The length of the CDR3 is 16 residues. Trimming left V 4 bases short and J 4 bases short, with 19 bases between. Germline V gene data show CDR1 as MDHEN and CDR2 as SYDVKM. CDR3 protein: CASSSSGLGVSYGYTF. In DNA form, the CDR3 reads TGTGCCAGCAGTTCCTCAGGACTAGGAGTGAGCTATGGCTACACCTTC.

V is TRBV10-1 and J is TRBJ2-2; tentative D call: TRBD1 (7 bases). The germline gives CDR1 WNHNN, CDR2 SYGVQD (reference sequence). Trimming stripped 3 bases from V and 6 bases from J, with 11 bases between. There are 14 residues in the CDR3. DNA of the CDR3: TGCGCCAGCAGTGACCAGGGGGGAGCCGGGGAGCTGTTTTTT. Its protein product is CASSDQGGAGELFF.

The chain links TRBV6-5 to TRBJ1-1, with D possibly matching TRBD1 (6 bases). Trimming removed 6 bases from V and 2 bases from J, with 13 bases in between. The CDR3 spans 14 residues. Germline loops: CDR1 MNHEY, CDR2 SVGAGI. The CDR3 spells CASRLLGGNTEAFF. CDR3 sequence (DNA): TGTGCCAGCAGACTTTTAGGGGGTAACACTGAAGCTTTCTTT.

The rearrangement links TRBV5-6 to TRBJ2-1; D is possibly TRBD1 (6 bases). Germline CDR1 reads SGHDT; CDR2 reads YYEEEE. V lost 1 base, J lost 7 bases, and 18 bases lay in between. The CDR3 length is 16 residues. CDR3 sequence reads: CASSLLWDTSFNEQFF. CDR3 DNA: TGTGCCAGCAGCTTGTTGTGGGACACCTCTTTTAATGAGCAGTTCTTC.

CDR3 protein: CASTPMGTGSSPLHF. CDR3 DNA sequence: TGTGCCAGCACTCCCATGGGGACAGGGAGTTCACCCCTCCACTTT. The V and J genes are TRBV2 and TRBJ1-6; 9 nucleotides match TRBD1. V gave up 7 bases and J gave up 9 bases; unmatched junction bases: 10. The CDR3 is 15 residues long. The germline CDR1 and CDR2 sequences are SNHLY and FYNNEI.

The V and J genes are TRBV7-6 and TRBJ2-3; 9 positions agree with TRBD2. There are 17 residues in the CDR3. Germline CDR1 reads SGHVS; CDR2 reads FNYEAQ. V dropped 2 bases and J dropped 2; count of bases not matched to a gene: 8. CDR3 nucleotides: TGTGCCAGCAGCTTACCCGAAGCGGGAGGCCCCACAGATACGCAGTATTTT. Translated, it gives CASSLPEAGGPTDTQYF.

The chain recombines TRBV10-3 with TRBJ2-1; D is ambiguous. CDR3 length equals 14 residues. Germline V lookup: CDR1 ENHRY, CDR2 SYGVKD. Trimming shortened V by 0 bases and J by 0 bases, and 3 bases separated the two germline ends. For the CDR3, the DNA is TGTGCCATCAGTGAGTCGAGCTCCTACAATGAGCAGTTCTTC. This sequence encodes CAISESSSYNEQFF.

This clone was counted a few times. The CDR3 DNA is TGTGCCAGTGTAAGGACTAGCGACTCCTACGAGCAGTACTTC. Encoded protein: CASVRTSDSYEQYF. The V and J genes are TRBV6-1 and TRBJ2-7, with TRBD2 matching over 9 bases. Germline CDR1 MNHNS, CDR2 SASEGT. The trim removed 9 bases at V and 0 bases at J, leaving 6 bases unmatched. The CDR3 sequence is 14 residues long.

The chain has TRBV9 and TRBJ2-3; 10 nucleotides match TRBD2. Germline V gene data show CDR1 as SGDLS and CDR2 as YYNGEE. The CDR3 contains 16 residues. J was trimmed by 9 bases and V by 3 bases; bases with no gene match: 13. Here the CDR3 DNA reads TGTGCCAGCAGCGCGGGGGTGGTAGCGGGAGGATTGACGCAGTATTTT. Residues: CASSAGVVAGGLTQYF.

This chain uses TRBV7-9 with TRBJ1-4; TRBD1 is a possible D gene (5 bases). V was trimmed by 5 bases and J by 7 bases, leaving 17 bases between them. The CDR3 is made up of 15 amino acids. Germline values: CDR1 SEHNR, CDR2 FQNEAQ (reference sequence). The chain's CDR3 is CASSPLAGLGEKLFF. CDR3 DNA: TGTGCCAGCAGCCCCTTGGCAGGGCTGGGTGAAAAACTGTTTTTT.

The chain employs TRBV5-3 and TRBJ1-1, with 7 bases aligning to TRBD1. TRBV5-3 is an ORF, and what it does is uncertain. The ends lost 5 bases at V and 6 bases at J; junction bases unmatched: 7. The length of the CDR3 is 13 residues. The DNA for the CDR3 is TGTGCCAGAAGACCAACAGGGGTCTCTGAAGCTTTCTTT. Translated: CARRPTGVSEAFF.

The J gene is TRBJ2-7, the V gene TRBV5-1, with 8 bases fitting TRBD2. The CDR3 runs to 16 residues. Per the germline V gene, CDR1 is SGHRS and CDR2 is YFSETQ. With 0 bases clipped from V and 2 bases from J, the junction kept 7 bases outside the gene matches. The CDR3 sequence is CASSLETLADTYEQYF. CDR3 DNA: TGCGCCAGCAGCTTGGAAACACTAGCGGATACCTACGAGCAGTACTTC. The whole variable domain, remainder taken from reference TRBV5-1 and TRBJ2-7, is KAGVTQTPRYLIKTRGQQVTLSCSPISGHRSVSWYQQTPGQGLQFLFEYFSETQRNKGNFPGRFSGRQFSNSRSEMNVSTLELGDSALYLCASSLETLADTYEQYFGPGTRLTVT.

V is TRBV29-1 and J is TRBJ1-2; D is unclear. CDR3 size: 12 residues. The V gene's germline CDR1 is SQVTM and CDR2 ANQGSEA. Deletions cut 8 bases from V and 3 bases from J, with 13 bases between. CDR3 bases: TGCAGCATGTCGCGGAGTGACTATGGCTACACCTTC. Its protein is CSMSRSDYGYTF.